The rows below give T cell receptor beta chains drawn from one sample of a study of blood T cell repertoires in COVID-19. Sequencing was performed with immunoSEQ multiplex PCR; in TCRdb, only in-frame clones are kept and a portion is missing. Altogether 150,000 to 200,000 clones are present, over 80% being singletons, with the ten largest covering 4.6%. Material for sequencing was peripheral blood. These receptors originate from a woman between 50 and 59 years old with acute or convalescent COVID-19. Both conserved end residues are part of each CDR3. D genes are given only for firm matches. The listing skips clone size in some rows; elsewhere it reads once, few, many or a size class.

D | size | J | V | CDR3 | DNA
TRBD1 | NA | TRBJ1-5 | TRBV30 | CAWGTGGFNQPQHF | TGTGCCTGGGGGACAGGCGGATTCAATCAGCCCCAGCATTTT
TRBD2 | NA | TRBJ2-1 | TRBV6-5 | CASSSTSGGANEQFF | TGTGCCAGCAGTTCCACTAGCGGGGGGGCTAATGAGCAGTTCTTC
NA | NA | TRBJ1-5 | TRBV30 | CAWSVAAVNQPQHF | TGTGCCTGGAGTGTGGCGGCAGTGAATCAGCCCCAGCATTTT
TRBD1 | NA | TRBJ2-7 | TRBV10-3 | CAISDGTGVSYEQYF | TGTGCCATCAGTGATGGGACAGGGGTCTCCTACGAGCAGTACTTC
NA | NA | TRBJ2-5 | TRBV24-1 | CATSVGEAGAQETQYF | TGTGCCACCAGTGTGGGGGAGGCGGGGGCCCAAGAGACCCAGTACTTC
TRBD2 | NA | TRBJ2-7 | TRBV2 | CAGGMLAGITYEQYF | TGTGCCGGAGGGATGTTAGCGGGAATAACCTACGAGCAGTACTTC
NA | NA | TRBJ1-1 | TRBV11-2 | CASSLRSEAFF | TGTGCCAGCAGTCTGCGGTCTGAAGCTTTCTTT
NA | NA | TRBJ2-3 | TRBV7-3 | CASSLTSGTDTQYF | TGTGCCAGCAGCTTAACTAGCGGTACAGATACGCAGTATTTT
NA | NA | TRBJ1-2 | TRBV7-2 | CASSQDRQALTYGYTF | TGTGCCAGCAGCCAGGATCGACAGGCCCTAACCTATGGCTACACCTTC
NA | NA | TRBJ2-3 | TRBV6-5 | CASSYSGRETDTQYF | TGTGCCAGCAGTTACTCGGGCAGGGAAACAGATACGCAGTATTTT
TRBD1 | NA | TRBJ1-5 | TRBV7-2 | CASSLGQGNQPQHF | TGTGCCAGCAGCTTGGGACAGGGGAATCAGCCCCAGCATTTT
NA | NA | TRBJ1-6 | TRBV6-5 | CASSQGNSPLHF | TGTGCCAGCAGCCAGGGGAATTCACCCCTCCACTTT
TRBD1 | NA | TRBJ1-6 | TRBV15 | CATSTGQGMLNSPLHF | TGTGCCACCAGCACCGGACAGGGGATGTTGAATTCACCCCTCCACTTT
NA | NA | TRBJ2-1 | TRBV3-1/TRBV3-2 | CASSQVTASEQFF | TGTGCCAGCAGCCAAGTTACAGCTTCTGAGCAGTTCTTC
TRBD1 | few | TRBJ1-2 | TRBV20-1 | CSAGTVAGYTF | TGCAGTGCCGGGACAGTGGCTGGCTACACCTTC
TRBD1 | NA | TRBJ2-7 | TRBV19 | CASSITPGTGGYEQYF | TGTGCCAGTAGTATTACCCCCGGGACAGGGGGCTACGAGCAGTACTTC
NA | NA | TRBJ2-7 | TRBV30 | CAWKADFSPEDEQYF | TGTGCCTGGAAAGCAGACTTTTCCCCGGAGGACGAGCAGTACTTC
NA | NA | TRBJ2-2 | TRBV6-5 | CASSRRGRGTGELFF | TGTGCCAGCAGTCGCCGGGGTCGGGGGACCGGGGAGCTGTTTTTT
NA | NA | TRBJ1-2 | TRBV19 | CASSKSGEWHRGYTF | TGTGCCAGTAGTAAATCCGGGGAATGGCATCGGGGCTACACCTTC
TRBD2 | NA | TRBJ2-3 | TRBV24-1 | CATSDVGGVKDTQYF | TGTGCCACCAGTGACGTCGGGGGGGTGAAAGATACGCAGTATTTT
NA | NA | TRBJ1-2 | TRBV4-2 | CASSQDSTAPRRYTF | TGTGCCAGCAGCCAAGACTCGACAGCCCCTAGACGCTACACCTTC
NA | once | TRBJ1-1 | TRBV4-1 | CASSQDPGVNTEAFF | TGCGCCAGCAGCCAAGATCCGGGGGTGAACACTGAAGCTTTCTTT
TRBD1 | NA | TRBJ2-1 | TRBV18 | CASSQVDRDRKFF | TGTGCCAGCTCCCAGGTTGACAGGGATCGGAAGTTCTTC
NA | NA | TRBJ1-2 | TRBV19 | CASSIGNRNYGYTF | TGTGCCAGTAGTATAGGAAACAGGAACTATGGCTACACCTTC
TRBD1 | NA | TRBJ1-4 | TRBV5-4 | CASSRGQGNEKLFF | TGTGCCAGCAGCCGGGGACAGGGTAATGAAAAACTGTTTTTT
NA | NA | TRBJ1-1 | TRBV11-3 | CASSLSVNTEAFF | TGTGCCAGCAGCTTAAGCGTGAACACTGAAGCTTTCTTT
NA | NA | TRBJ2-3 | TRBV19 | CASSIGRQGGDTQYF | TGTGCCAGTAGTATAGGGCGACAGGGAGGAGATACGCAGTATTTT
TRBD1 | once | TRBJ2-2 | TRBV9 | CASSPRYVTGDYTGELFF | TGTGCCAGCAGCCCCCGCTATGTGACAGGGGATTACACCGGGGAGCTGTTTTTT
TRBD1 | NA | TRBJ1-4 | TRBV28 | CASSLPGTGSEKLFF | TGTGCCAGCAGTTTACCCGGGACAGGGTCTGAAAAACTGTTTTTT
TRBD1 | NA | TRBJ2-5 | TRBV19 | CASRQGQGGAQYF | TGTGCCAGTAGGCAAGGACAGGGGGGGGCCCAGTACTTC
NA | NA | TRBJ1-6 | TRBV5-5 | CASSATGRNSPLHF | TGTGCCAGCAGCGCTACAGGGAGAAATTCACCCCTCCACTTT
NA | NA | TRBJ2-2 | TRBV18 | CASSRLMIGGADTGELFF | TGTGCCAGCTCACGTCTGATGATAGGGGGGGCCGACACCGGGGAGCTGTTTTTT
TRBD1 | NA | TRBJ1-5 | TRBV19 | CASMRTRGQQPQHF | TGTGCCAGTATGCGGACGAGGGGGCAACAGCCCCAGCATTTT
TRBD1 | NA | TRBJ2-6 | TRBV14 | CASSAGQGRSGANVLTF | TGTGCCAGCAGCGCCGGACAGGGGAGGTCTGGGGCCAACGTCCTGACTTTC
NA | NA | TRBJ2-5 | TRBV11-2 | CASSPRSGQETQYF | TGTGCCAGCAGCCCCCGGAGCGGCCAAGAGACCCAGTACTTC
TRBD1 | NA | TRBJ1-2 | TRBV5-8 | CASSSKTGGTNYGYTF | TGTGCCAGCAGCTCGAAGACAGGGGGAACTAACTATGGCTACACCTTC
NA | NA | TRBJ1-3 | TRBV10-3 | CAISDQQAGNTIYF | TGTGCCATCAGTGATCAACAGGCTGGAAACACCATATATTTT
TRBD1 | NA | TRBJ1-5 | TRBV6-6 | CASSSGQGYSNQPQHF | TGTGCCAGCAGTTCCGGACAGGGGTATAGCAATCAGCCCCAGCATTTT
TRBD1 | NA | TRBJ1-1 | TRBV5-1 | CASSWRTGPNPEAFF | TGCGCCAGCAGCTGGCGGACAGGCCCTAACCCTGAGGCTTTCTTT
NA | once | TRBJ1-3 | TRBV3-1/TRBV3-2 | CASSQQGYGNTIYF | TGTGCCAGCAGCCAACAGGGTTACGGAAACACCATATATTTT
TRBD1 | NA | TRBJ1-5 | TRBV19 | CASSTPQGARQPQHF | TGTGCCAGTAGTACCCCGCAGGGGGCAAGGCAGCCCCAGCATTTT
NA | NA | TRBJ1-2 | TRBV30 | CAWSGPREGGYGYTF | TGTGCCTGGAGCGGCCCCCGGGAGGGAGGCTATGGCTACACCTTC
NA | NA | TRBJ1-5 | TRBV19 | CASSQGQLGGQPQHF | TGTGCCAGTAGTCAAGGACAGTTGGGCGGTCAGCCCCAGCATTTT
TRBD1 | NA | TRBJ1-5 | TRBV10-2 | CASSDRGLVQPQHF | TGCGCCAGCTCAGACAGGGGGCTGGTTCAGCCCCAGCATTTT
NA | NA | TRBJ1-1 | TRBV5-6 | CASSLASYEAFF | TGTGCCAGCAGCTTGGCCTCCTATGAAGCTTTCTTT
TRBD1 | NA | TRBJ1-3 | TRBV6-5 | CASSFQQGGGNTIYF | TGTGCCAGCAGTTTTCAACAGGGGGGCGGAAACACCATATATTTT
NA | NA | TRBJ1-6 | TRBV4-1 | CASSPVSYNSPLHF | TGCGCCAGCAGCCCAGTCTCCTATAATTCACCCCTCCACTTT
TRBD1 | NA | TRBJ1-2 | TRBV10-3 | CATWSPGGDGYTF | TGTGCCACCTGGTCCCCAGGGGGCGATGGCTACACCTTC
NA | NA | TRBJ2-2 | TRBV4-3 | CASSQTLRDNGELFF | TGCGCCAGCAGCCAGACACTCCGGGACAACGGGGAGCTGTTTTTT
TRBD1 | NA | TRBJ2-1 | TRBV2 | CASEDKGDRGNEQFF | TGTGCCAGCGAGGATAAGGGGGACAGGGGGAATGAGCAGTTCTTC
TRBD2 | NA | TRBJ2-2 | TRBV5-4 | CASSPTGGQNTGELFF | TGTGCCAGCAGCCCTACGGGGGGGCAGAACACCGGGGAGCTGTTTTTT